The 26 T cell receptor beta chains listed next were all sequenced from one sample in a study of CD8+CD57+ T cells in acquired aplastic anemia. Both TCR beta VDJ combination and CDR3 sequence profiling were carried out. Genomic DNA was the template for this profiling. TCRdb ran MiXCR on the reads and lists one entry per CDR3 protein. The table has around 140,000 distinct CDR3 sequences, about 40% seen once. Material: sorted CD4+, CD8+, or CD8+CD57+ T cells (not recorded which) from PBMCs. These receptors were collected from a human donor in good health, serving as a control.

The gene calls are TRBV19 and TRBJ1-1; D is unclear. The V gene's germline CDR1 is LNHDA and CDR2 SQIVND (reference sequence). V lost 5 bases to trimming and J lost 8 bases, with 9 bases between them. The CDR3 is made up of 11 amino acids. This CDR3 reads CASSVLREAFF. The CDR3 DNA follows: TGTGCCAGTAGTGTTTTGAGGGAAGCTTTCTTT.

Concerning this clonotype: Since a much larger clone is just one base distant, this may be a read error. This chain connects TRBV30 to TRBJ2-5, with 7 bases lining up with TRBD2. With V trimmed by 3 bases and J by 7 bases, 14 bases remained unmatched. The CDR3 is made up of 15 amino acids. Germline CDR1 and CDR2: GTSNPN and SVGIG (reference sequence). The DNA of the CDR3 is TGTGCCTGGAGACGTACGGGGAGGGCCGAAGGGACCCAGTACTTC. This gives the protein CAWRRTGRAEGTQYF. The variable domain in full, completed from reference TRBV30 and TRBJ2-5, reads SQTIHQWPATLVQPVGSPLSLECTVEGTSNPNLYWYRQAAGRGLQLLFYSVGIGQISSEVPQNLSASRPQDRQFILSSKKLLLSDSGFYLCAWRRTGRAEGTQYFGPGTRLLVL.

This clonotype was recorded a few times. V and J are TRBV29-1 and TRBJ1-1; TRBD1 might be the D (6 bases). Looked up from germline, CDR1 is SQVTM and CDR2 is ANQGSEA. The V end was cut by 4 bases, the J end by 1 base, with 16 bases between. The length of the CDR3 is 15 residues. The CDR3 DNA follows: TGCAGCGTTGGGACAGATACACGAGCGAACACTGAAGCTTTCTTT. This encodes CSVGTDTRANTEAFF.

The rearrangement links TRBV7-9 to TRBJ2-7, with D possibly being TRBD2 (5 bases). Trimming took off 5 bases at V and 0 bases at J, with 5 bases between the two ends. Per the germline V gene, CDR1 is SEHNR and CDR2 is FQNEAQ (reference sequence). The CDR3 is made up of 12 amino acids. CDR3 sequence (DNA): TGTGCCAGCAGCGGGAGCTCCTACGAGCAGTACTTC. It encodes CASSGSSYEQYF.

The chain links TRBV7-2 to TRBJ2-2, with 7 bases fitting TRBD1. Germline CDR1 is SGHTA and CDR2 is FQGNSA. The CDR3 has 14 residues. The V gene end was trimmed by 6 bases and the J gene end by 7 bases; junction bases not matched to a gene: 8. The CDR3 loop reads CASRSGTVDGELFF. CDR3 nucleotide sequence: TGTGCCAGCAGGTCCGGGACAGTTGACGGGGAGCTGTTTTTT.

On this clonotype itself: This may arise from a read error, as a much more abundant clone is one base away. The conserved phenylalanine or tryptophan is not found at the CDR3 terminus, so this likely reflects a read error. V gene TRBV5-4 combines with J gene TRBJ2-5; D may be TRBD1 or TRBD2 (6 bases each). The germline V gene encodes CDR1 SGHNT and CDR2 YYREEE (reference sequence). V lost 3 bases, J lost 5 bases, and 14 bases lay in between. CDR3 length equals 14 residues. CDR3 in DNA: TGTGCCAGCAGCTCAAACAGGGAGGTCGAGACCCAGTACGTC. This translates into CASSSNREVETQYV.

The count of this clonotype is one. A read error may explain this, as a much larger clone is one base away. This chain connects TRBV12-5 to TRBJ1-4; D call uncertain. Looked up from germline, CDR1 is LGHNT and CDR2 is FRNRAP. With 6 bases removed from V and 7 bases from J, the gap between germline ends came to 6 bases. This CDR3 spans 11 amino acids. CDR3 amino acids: CASGYSEKLFF. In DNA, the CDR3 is TGTGCTAGTGGCTACAGTGAAAAACTGTTTTTT.

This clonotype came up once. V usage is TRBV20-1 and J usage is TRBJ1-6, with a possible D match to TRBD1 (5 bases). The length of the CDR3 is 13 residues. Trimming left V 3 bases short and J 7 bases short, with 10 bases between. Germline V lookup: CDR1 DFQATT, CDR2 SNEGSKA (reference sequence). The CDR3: CSARAGRNSPLHF. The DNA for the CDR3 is TGCAGTGCTAGGGCGGGGCGGAATTCACCCCTCCACTTT.

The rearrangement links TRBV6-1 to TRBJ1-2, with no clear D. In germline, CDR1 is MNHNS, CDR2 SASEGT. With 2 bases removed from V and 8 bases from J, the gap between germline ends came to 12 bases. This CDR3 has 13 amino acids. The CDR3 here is CASSETRLRGYTF. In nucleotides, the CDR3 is TGTGCCAGCAGTGAAACCAGGCTGCGGGGCTACACCTTC.

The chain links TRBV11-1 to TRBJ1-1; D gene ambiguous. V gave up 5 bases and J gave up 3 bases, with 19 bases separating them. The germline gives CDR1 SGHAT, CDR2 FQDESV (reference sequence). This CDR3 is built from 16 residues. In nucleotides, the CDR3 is TGTGCCAGCAGCCAATGGACTGGACTCTTGGACACTGAAGCTTTCTTT. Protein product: CASSQWTGLLDTEAFF.

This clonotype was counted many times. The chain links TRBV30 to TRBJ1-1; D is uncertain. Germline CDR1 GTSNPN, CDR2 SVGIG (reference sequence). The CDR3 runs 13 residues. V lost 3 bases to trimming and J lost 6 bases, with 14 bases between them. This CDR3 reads CAWREDRVAEAFF. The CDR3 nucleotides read TGTGCCTGGAGGGAGGACCGAGTGGCTGAAGCTTTCTTT.

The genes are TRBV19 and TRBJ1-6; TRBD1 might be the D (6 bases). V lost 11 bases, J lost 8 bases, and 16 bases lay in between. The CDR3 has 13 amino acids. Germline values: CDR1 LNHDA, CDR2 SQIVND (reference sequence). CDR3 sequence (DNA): TGTGCCGGACTTAGGGGGTTTCATTCACCCCTCCACTTT. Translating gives CAGLRGFHSPLHF.

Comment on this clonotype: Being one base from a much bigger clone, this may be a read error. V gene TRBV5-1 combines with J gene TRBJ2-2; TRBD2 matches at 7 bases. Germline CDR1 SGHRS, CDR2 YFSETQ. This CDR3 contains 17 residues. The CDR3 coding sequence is TGCGCCAGCAGCCATAATACAGCGGGGACCACCACCGGGGAGCTGCTTTTT. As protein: CASSHNTAGTTTGELLF. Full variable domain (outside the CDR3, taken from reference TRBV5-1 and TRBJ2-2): KAGVTQTPRYLIKTRGQQVTLSCSPISGHRSVSWYQQTPGQGLQFLFEYFSETQRNKGNFPGRFSGRQFSNSRSEMNVSTLELGDSALYLCASSHNTAGTTTGELLFGEGSRLTVL.

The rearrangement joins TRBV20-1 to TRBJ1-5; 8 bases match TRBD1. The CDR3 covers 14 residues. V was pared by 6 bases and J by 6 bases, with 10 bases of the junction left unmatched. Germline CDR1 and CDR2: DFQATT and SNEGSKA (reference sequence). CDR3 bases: TGCAGTGCCCTCAAGACAGGGGAGGTTCAGCCCCAGCATTTT. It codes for CSALKTGEVQPQHF.

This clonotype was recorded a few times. The CDR3 region is CASSQTRDRLKSRTQYF. As DNA, the CDR3 is TGTGCCAGCAGCCAAACTAGGGACAGGTTAAAATCTCGGACCCAGTACTTC. The J gene is TRBJ2-5, the V gene TRBV3-1; TRBD1 aligns across 8 bases. Germline CDR1 is LGHDT and CDR2 is YNNKEL (reference sequence). V lost 2 bases and J lost 7; bases outside the gene matches: 15. The CDR3 extends over 17 amino acids.

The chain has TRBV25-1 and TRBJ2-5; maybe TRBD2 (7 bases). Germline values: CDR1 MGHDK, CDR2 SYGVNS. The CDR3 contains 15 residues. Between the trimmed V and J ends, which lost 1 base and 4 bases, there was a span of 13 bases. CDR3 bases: TGTGCCAGCAGTGAATTTGGGGGGGGCCCAGAGACCCAGTACTTC. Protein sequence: CASSEFGGGPETQYF. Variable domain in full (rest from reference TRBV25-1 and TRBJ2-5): EADIYQTPRYLVIGTGKKITLECSQTMGHDKMYWYQQDPGMELHLIHYSYGVNSTEKGDLSSESTVSRIRTEHFPLTLESARPSHTSQYLCASSEFGGGPETQYFGPGTRLLVL.

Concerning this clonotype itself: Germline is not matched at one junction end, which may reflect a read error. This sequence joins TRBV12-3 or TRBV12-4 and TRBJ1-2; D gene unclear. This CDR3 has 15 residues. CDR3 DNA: TGTGCCAGCAGTTCGCGGACGTACTACCGCTATGGCCACACCTTC. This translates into CASSSRTYYRYGHTF.

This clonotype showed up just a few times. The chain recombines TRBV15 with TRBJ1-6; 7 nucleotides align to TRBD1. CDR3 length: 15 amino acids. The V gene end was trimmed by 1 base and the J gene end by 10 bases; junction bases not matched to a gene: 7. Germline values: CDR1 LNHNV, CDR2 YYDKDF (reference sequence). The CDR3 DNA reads TGTGCCACCAGCAGAGGAGTACAGGGGCGATCACCCCTCCACTTT. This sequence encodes CATSRGVQGRSPLHF.

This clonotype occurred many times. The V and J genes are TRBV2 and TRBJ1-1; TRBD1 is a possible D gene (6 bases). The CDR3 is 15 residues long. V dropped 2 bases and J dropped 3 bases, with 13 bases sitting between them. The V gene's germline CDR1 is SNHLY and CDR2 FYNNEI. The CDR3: CASSELRQAYTEAFF. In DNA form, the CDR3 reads TGTGCCAGCAGTGAATTAAGACAGGCTTACACTGAAGCTTTCTTT. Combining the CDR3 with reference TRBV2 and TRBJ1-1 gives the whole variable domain EPEVTQTPSHQVTQMGQEVILRCVPISNHLYFYWYRQILGQKVEFLVSFYNNEISEKSEIFDDQFSVERPDGSNFTLKIRSTKLEDSAMYFCASSELRQAYTEAFFGQGTRLTVV.

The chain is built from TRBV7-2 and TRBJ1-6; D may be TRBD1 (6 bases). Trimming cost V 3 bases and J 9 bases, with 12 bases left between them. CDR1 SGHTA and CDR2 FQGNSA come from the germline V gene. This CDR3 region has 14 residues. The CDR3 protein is CASSFRGQSSPLHF. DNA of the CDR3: TGTGCCAGCAGCTTCCGGGGACAAAGTTCACCCCTCCACTTT.

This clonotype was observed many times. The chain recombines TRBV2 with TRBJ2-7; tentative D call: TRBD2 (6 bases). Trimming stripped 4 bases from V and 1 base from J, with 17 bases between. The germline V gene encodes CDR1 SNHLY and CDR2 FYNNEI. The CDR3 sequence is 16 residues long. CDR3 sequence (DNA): TGTGCCAGCAGTGTGGGGGGATCATTCTCTTCCTACGAGCAGTACTTC. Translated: CASSVGGSFSSYEQYF.

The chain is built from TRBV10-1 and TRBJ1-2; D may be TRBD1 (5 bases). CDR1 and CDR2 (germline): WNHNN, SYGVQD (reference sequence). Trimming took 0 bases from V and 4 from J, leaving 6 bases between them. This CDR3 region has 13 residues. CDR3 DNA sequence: TGCGCCAGCAGTGAGTCCAGGGCCTATGGCTACACCTTC. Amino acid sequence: CASSESRAYGYTF.

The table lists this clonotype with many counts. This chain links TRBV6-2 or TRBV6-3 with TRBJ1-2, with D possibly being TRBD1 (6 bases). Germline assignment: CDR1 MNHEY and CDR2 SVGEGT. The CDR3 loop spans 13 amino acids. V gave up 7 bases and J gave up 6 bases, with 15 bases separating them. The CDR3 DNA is TGTGCCAGCAACAACGCGGGGGGCAATGGCTACACCTTC. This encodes CASNNAGGNGYTF.

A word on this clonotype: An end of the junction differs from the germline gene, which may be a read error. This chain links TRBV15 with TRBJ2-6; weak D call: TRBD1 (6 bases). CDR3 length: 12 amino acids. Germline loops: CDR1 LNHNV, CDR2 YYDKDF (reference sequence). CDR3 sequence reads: CATSTGQSTQAF. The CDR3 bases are TGTGCCACCAGTACAGGGCAGTCCACTCAAGCTTTC.

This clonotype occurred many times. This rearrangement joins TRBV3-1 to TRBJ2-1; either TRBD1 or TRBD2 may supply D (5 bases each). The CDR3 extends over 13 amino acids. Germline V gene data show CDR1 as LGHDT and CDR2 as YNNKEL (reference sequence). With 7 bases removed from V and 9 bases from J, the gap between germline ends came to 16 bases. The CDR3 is CASTDEVRGEQFF. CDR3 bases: TGTGCCAGCACCGACGAGGTGAGGGGTGAGCAGTTCTTC.

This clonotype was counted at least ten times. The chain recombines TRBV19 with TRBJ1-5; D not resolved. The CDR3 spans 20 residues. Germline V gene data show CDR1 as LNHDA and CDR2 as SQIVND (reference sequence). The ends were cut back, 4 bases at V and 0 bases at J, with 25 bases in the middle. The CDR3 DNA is TGTGCCAGTAGTACCCACGGGCCCCTTCTAGGAGCTGGTAGCAATCAGCCCCAGCATTTT. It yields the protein CASSTHGPLLGAGSNQPQHF.